These 13 T cell receptor beta chains came from one sample sequenced in a study of cytomegalovirus exposure and HLA in healthy donors. PCR used 60 Vbeta primers and 13 Jbeta primers. Only in-frame clones appear in the TCRdb table, and some are missing; sequencing was by immunoSEQ multiplex PCR. Seen here are approximately 190,000 clones, 82% observed once, and the top ten hold roughly 0.1%. Sequenced sample: PBMCs. Source of these receptors: a boy between 2 and 15 years old in good health and CMV-seronegative.

The CDR3 DNA sequence: TGTGCCAGCAGCTTATATGGGACAGGGCCACCTGGGGGCTACACCTTC. Translation gives CASSLYGTGPPGGYTF. This rearrangement joins TRBV7-9 to TRBJ1-2, with TRBD1 identical over 9 bases. The germline V gene has CDR1 SEHNR and CDR2 FQNEAQ (reference sequence). The CDR3 consists of 16 residues. J gave up 8 bases and V 2 bases, and 12 bases lay outside the gene matches.

Note on this clone: Germline is not matched at one junction end, which may reflect a read error. The rearrangement joins TRBV4-3 to TRBJ2-6; possibly TRBD1 for D (6 bases). The CDR3 has 18 amino acids. The germline V gene encodes CDR1 LGHNA and CDR2 YSLEER. The CDR3 nucleotides are TGCGCCAGCAGCCAAGATTGGGACACCTACTCTGGGGCCAACGGCCTGACTTTC. It is translated as CASSQDWDTYSGANGLTF.

This chain links TRBV7-8 with TRBJ1-1; 10 nucleotides align to TRBD1. With V trimmed by 5 bases and J by 5 bases, 8 bases remained unmatched. The CDR3 sequence is 15 residues long. The V gene's germline CDR1 is SGHVS and CDR2 FQNEAQ. This CDR3 is CASSPDRGRGTEAFF. The CDR3 nucleotides are TGTGCCAGCAGCCCAGACAGGGGGCGCGGGACTGAAGCTTTCTTT.

This rearrangement joins TRBV4-3 to TRBJ2-5; weak D call: TRBD2 (5 bases). CDR3 length: 13 residues. V was cut by 2 bases and J by 7 bases, with 11 bases left in between. Looked up from germline, CDR1 is LGHNA and CDR2 is YSLEER. CDR3 amino acids: CASSQQLVGTQYF. CDR3 nucleotide sequence: TGCGCCAGCAGCCAACAACTAGTCGGGACCCAGTACTTC.

The chain recombines TRBV4-1 with TRBJ1-1, with TRBD1 matching over 9 bases. The CDR3 consists of 15 residues. V was pared by 4 bases and J by 3 bases, with 6 bases of the junction left unmatched. Germline CDR1 MGHRA, CDR2 YSYEKL. The CDR3 nucleotides are TGCGCCAGCAGCCGAGGGACAGGGATCGACACTGAAGCTTTCTTT. It encodes CASSRGTGIDTEAFF.

This rearrangement joins TRBV2 to TRBJ1-2, with 7 positions matching TRBD1. Germline assignment: CDR1 SNHLY and CDR2 FYNNEI. The ends lost 3 bases at V and 7 bases at J; junction bases unmatched: 5. This CDR3 contains 13 residues. CDR3 sequence: CASSEGQFFGYTF. CDR3 nucleotide sequence: TGTGCCAGCAGTGAGGGACAGTTTTTTGGCTACACCTTC.

Notes on this clone: Sequence at one end of the junction differs from germline and may be a read error. J is TRBJ2-1 and V is TRBV7-9, with D possibly TRBD1 on 6 matching bases. CDR3 length: 16 amino acids. From germline, CDR1 is SEHNR and CDR2 FQNEAQ (reference sequence). The CDR3 is CSSSNDRDTAYNEQFF. The CDR3 DNA reads as TGTTCCAGCAGCAATGACCGGGACACGGCCTACAATGAGCAGTTCTTC.

This chain connects TRBV11-1 to TRBJ2-2; 10 bases fit TRBD1. CDR1 and CDR2 from the germline V gene are SGHAT and FQDESV (reference sequence). V shed 6 bases, J shed 7 bases, and the junction held 5 bases outside the gene matches. The CDR3 is 14 residues long. Written as DNA, the CDR3 is TGTGCCAGCAGTCCGGGACAGGGGTTCGGGGAGCTGTTTTTT. Amino acids: CASSPGQGFGELFF.

V gene TRBV7-2 combines with J gene TRBJ2-7, with 11 bases identical to TRBD2. The CDR3 is 13 amino acids. CDR1 and CDR2 from the germline V gene are SGHTA and FQGNSA. V lost 5 bases and J lost 13; bases outside the gene matches: 10. The CDR3 sequence: CASSILAGASAYF. The CDR3 DNA reads TGTGCCAGCAGCATACTAGCGGGGGCGAGTGCCTACTTC.

The rearrangement joins TRBV2 to TRBJ2-7; tentatively, D is TRBD1 (8 bases). Germline CDR1 is SNHLY and CDR2 is FYNNEI. The CDR3 totals 14 residues. Trimming cost V 6 bases and J 9 bases, with 21 bases left between them. The CDR3 here is CASRGEAGQAVQYF. CDR3 in DNA: TGTGCCAGCAGGGGGGAAGCGGGACAGGCAGTGCAGTACTTC.

The rearrangement links TRBV9 to TRBJ1-2, with a weak D call TRBD1 (6 bases). Trimming removed 5 bases from V and 0 bases from J, with 17 bases in between. Germline loops: CDR1 SGDLS, CDR2 YYNGEE. This CDR3 spans 16 amino acids. The CDR3 region is CASSPRGQYANYGYTF. The CDR3 DNA sequence: TGTGCCAGCAGTCCCAGAGGACAGTACGCTAACTATGGCTACACCTTC.

This clone turned up a few times. The rearrangement joins TRBV6-1 to TRBJ1-1; 8 bases match TRBD1. J gave up 5 bases and V 2 bases, and 7 bases lay outside the gene matches. Germline V gene sequence: CDR1 MNHNS, CDR2 SASEGT. CDR3 length: 15 amino acids. The DNA of the CDR3 is TGTGCCAGCAGTGAACCCCGCAGGGGGCAGACTGAAGCTTTCTTT. The encoded protein is CASSEPRRGQTEAFF.

The chain carries TRBV10-3 and TRBJ2-1, with 9 bases identical to TRBD1. The CDR3 loop spans 13 amino acids. V lost 10 bases, J lost 6 bases, and 7 bases stayed unmatched. From germline, CDR1 is ENHRY and CDR2 SYGVKD. The CDR3 DNA reads as TGTGCCACTGACAGGGGGGAGGGCAATGAGCAGTTCTTC. As protein: CATDRGEGNEQFF.